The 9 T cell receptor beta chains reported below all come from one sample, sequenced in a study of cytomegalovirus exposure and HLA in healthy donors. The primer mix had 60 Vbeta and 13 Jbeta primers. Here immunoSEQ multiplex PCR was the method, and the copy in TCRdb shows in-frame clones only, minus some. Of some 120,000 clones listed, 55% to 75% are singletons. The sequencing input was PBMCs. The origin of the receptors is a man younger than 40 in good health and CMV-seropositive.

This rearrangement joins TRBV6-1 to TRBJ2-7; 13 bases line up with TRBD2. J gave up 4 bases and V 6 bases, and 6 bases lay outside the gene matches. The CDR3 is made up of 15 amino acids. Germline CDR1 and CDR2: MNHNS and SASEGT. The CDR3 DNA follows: TGTGCCAGCAGCCGGACTAGCGGGAGTGCATACGAGCAGTACTTC. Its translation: CASSRTSGSAYEQYF.

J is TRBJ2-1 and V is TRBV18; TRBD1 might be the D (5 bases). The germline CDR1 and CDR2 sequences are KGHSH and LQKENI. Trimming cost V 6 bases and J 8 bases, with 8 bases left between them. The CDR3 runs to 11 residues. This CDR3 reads CASSQQDEQFF. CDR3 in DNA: TGTGCCAGCTCGCAACAGGATGAGCAGTTCTTC.

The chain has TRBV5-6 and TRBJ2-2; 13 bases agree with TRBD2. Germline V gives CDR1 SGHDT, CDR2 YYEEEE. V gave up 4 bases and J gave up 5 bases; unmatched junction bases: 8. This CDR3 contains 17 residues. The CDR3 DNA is TGTGCCAGCAGCGACGGGGGACTAGCGGGACCGACCGGGGAGCTGTTTTTT. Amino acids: CASSDGGLAGPTGELFF. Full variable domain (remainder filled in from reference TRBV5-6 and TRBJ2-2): DAGVTQSPTHLIKTRGQQVTLRCSPKSGHDTVSWYQQALGQGPQFIFQYYEEEERQRGNFPDRFSGHQFPNYSSELNVNALLLGDSALYLCASSDGGLAGPTGELFFGEGSRLTVL.

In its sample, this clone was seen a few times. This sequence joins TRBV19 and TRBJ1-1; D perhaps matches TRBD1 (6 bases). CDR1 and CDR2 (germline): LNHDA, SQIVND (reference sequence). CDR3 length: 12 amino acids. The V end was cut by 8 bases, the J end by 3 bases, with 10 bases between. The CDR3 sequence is CASGKGDTEAFF. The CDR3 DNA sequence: TGTGCCAGTGGGAAGGGGGACACTGAAGCTTTCTTT.

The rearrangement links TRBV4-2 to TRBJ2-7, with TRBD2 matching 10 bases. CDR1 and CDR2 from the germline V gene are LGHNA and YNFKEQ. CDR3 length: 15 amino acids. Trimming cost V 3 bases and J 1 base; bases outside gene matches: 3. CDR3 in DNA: TGTGCCAGCAGCCACGGACTAGCGGAGTCCTACGAGCAGTACTTC. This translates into CASSHGLAESYEQYF.

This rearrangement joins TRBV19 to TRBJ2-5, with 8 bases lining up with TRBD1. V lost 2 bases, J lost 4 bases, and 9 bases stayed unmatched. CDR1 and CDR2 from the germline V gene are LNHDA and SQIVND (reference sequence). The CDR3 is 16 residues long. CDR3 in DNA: TGTGCCAGTAGTATACGAGGACAGGGAAGGGGAGAGACCCAGTACTTC. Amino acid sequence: CASSIRGQGRGETQYF.

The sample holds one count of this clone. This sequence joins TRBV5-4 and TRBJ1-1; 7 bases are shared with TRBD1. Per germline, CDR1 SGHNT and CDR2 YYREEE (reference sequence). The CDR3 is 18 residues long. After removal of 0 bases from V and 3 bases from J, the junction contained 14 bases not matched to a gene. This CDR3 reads CASSLGGLTGRRDTEAFF. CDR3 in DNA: TGTGCCAGCAGCTTGGGGGGGCTGACAGGGCGCAGGGACACTGAAGCTTTCTTT. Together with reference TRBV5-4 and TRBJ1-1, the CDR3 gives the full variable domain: ETGVTQSPTHLIKTRGQQVTLRCSSQSGHNTVSWYQQALGQGPQFIFQYYREEENGRGNFPPRFSGLQFPNYSSELNVNALELDDSALYLCASSLGGLTGRRDTEAFFGQGTRLTVV.

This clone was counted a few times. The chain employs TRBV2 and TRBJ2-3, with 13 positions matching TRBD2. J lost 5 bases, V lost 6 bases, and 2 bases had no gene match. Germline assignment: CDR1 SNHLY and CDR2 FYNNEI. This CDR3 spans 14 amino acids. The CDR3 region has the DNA TGTGCCAGCAGAGGACTAGCGGGAGTAGATACGCAGTATTTT. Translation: CASRGLAGVDTQYF.

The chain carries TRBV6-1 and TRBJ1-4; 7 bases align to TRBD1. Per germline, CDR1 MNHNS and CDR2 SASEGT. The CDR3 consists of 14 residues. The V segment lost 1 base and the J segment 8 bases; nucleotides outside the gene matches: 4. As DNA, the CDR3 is TGTGCCAGCAGTGAAGGACAGGGAGGAGAAAAACTGTTTTTT. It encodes CASSEGQGGEKLFF.